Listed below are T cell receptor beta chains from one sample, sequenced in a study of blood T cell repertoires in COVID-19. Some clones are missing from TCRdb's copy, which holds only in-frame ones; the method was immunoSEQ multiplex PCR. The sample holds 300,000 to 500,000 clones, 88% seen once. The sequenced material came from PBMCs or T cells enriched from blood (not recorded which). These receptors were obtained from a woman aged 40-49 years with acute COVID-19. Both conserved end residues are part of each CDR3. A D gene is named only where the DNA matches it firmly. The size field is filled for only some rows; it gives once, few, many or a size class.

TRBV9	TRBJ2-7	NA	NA	TGTGCCAGCAGCGTAGGGCCAGACTACGAGCAGTACTTC	CASSVGPDYEQYF
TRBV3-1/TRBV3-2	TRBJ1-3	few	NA	TGTGCCAGCAGCCAAAGGTCAGGGGCCCCTGGAAACACCATATATTTT	CASSQRSGAPGNTIYF
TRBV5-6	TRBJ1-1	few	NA	TGTGCCAGCAGCTTGGCAGGGGCGAACACTGAAGCTTTCTTT	CASSLAGANTEAFF
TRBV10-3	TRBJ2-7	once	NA	TGTGCCATCAGTGAGGAGTACGAGCAGTACTTC	CAISEEYEQYF
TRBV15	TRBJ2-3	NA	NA	TGTGCCACCAGCAGATACAGGGTGGGGGGCACAGATACGCAGTATTTT	CATSRYRVGGTDTQYF
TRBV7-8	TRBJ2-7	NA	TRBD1	TGTGCCAGCAGCTTAGAACCGGGACAGGGGGCGGTGAACGAGCAGTACTTC	CASSLEPGQGAVNEQYF
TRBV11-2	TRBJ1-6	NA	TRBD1	TGTGCCAGCAGCTTAGCAGGGGGTGCATCACCCCTCCACTTT	CASSLAGGASPLHF
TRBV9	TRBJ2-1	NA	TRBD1	TGTGCCAGCAGCTACACGCCAGGGGGCAATGAGCAGTTCTTC	CASSYTPGGNEQFF
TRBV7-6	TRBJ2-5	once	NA	TGTGCCAGCAGCTTCGGACTCCAAGAGACCCAGTACTTC	CASSFGLQETQYF
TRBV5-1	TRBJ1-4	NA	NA	TGCGCCAGCAGACTGGATGTCGGACAGAGTAATGAAAAACTGTTTTTT	CASRLDVGQSNEKLFF
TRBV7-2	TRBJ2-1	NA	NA	TGTGCCAGCAGCCTCAGGACAAGTGAGCAGTTCTTC	CASSLRTSEQFF
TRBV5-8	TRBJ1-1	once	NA	TGTGCCAGCAGCCTCCTTCCGAACACTGAAGCTTTCTTT	CASSLLPNTEAFF
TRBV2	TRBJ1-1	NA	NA	TGTGCCAGCAGTGAAACAGGGCTCTCCTCTGAAGCTTTCTTT	CASSETGLSSEAFF
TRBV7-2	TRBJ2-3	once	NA	TGTGCCAGCAGCTCCAATAGCGTGAACACGCAGTATTTT	CASSSNSVNTQYF
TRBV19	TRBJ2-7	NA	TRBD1	TGTGCCAGTGGACAGGTCAACTCCTACGAGCAGTACTTC	CASGQVNSYEQYF
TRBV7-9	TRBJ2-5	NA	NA	TGTGCCAGCAGCTTAGTTTTGGGGGGAGGATTGGAGACCCAGTACTTC	CASSLVLGGGLETQYF
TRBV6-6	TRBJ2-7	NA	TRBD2	TGTGCCAGCAGTTACGATGGCGGGGGGGCTTACGAGCAGTACTTC	CASSYDGGGAYEQYF
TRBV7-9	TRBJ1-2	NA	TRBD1	TGTGCCAGCAGCTTACAGGGGGCGGTCCTGTATGGCTACACCTTC	CASSLQGAVLYGYTF
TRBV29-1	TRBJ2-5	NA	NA	TGCAGCGTTTATGTGGGGGGACAAGAGACCCAGTACTTC	CSVYVGGQETQYF
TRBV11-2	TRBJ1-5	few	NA	TGTGCCAGCAGCTTAACAGACAATCAGCCCCAGCATTTT	CASSLTDNQPQHF
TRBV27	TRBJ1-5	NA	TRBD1	TGTGCCAGCAGTTTAGCAGGGGGCAGGCAGCCCCAGCATTTT	CASSLAGGRQPQHF
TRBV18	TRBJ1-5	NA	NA	TGTGCCAGCTCACCAGCGGGACCCCAAACGGGGCAGCCCCAGCATTTT	CASSPAGPQTGQPQHF
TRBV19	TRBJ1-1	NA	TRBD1	TGTGCCAGTAGGACAGGGGGCACTGAAGCTTTCTTT	CASRTGGTEAFF
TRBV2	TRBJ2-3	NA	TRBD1	TGTGCCGGAGTATACGGGACAGGGGGCACAGATACGCAGTATTTT	CAGVYGTGGTDTQYF
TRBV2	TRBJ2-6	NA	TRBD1	TGTGCCAGCCGCCCGGGACAGGGTTACTCTGGGGCCAACGTCCTGACTTTC	CASRPGQGYSGANVLTF
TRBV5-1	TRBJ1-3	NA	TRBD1	TGCGCCAGCAGCTCTGGGACAGGGTCTGGAAACACCATATATTTT	CASSSGTGSGNTIYF
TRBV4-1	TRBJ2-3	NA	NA	TGCGCCAGCAGCCAAGGGACTAACTCAGATACGCAGTATTTT	CASSQGTNSDTQYF
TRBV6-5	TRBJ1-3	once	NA	TGTGCCAGCAGTTACCGATTTACAGGGATACGGGCCATATATTTT	CASSYRFTGIRAIYF
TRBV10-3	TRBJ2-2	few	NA	TGTGCCATCAGTGAGAACAGGGAGACCGGGGAGCTGTTTTTT	CAISENRETGELFF
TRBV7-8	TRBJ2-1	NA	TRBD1	TGTGCCAGCAGCCCTGGACAGGGAATGCAGTTCTTC	CASSPGQGMQFF
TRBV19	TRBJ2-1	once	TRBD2	TGTGCCAGTAGTATGGTAGCGGGGGGTTACAATGAGCAGTTCTTC	CASSMVAGGYNEQFF
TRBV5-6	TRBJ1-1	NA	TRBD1	TGTGCCAGCAGCCATGGACAGGGAAGGATCACTGAAGCTTTCTTT	CASSHGQGRITEAFF
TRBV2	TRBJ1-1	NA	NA	TGTGCCAGCAGAAACCGGGGGACCACTGAAGCTTTCTTT	CASRNRGTTEAFF
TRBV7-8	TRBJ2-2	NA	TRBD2	TGTGCCAGCTCGCGGGGACTAGCGGGGGGGTTCACCGGGGAGCTGTTTTTT	CASSRGLAGGFTGELFF
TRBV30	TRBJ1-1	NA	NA	TGTGCCTGGATTCCTCTCCGACAGGTCGGTGACACTGAAGCTTTCTTT	CAWIPLRQVGDTEAFF
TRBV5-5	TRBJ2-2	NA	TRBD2	TGTGCCAGCAGCTTCCTCGACGAGCGGGGGAACACCGGGGAGCTGTTTTTT	CASSFLDERGNTGELFF
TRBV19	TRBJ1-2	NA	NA	TGTGCCAGTAGTATAGATCCCGCGACTCGAGGCTACACCTTC	CASSIDPATRGYTF
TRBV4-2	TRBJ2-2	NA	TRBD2	TGTGCCAGCAGCCAAGACTTAGCGGGGGCCTTGAACACCGGGGAGCTGTTTTTT	CASSQDLAGALNTGELFF
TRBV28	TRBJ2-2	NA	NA	TGTGCCAGCAGCTTACCAGCGAAACGGGGGACCGGGGAGCTGTTTTTT	CASSLPAKRGTGELFF
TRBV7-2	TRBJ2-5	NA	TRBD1	TGTGCCAGCAGCAGGGACAGTGGGGTTGGGGAGACCCAGTACTTC	CASSRDSGVGETQYF
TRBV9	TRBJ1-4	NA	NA	TGTGCCAGCAGCGTAGGGGACATTGGGTTTGAAAAACTGTTTTTT	CASSVGDIGFEKLFF
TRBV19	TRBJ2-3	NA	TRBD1	TGTGCCAGTTGGGACAGGGTGGATACGCAGTATTTT	CASWDRVDTQYF
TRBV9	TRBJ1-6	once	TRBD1	TGTGCCAGCAGCCCGACAGGGAGCTCCTATAATTCACCCCTCCACTTT	CASSPTGSSYNSPLHF
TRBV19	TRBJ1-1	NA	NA	TGTGCCAGTAGTATCGGTAACACTGAAGCTTTCTTT	CASSIGNTEAFF
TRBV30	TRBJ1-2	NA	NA	TGTGCCTGGAGTGGAAGAAAGACAGCTAACTATGGCTACACCTTC	CAWSGRKTANYGYTF
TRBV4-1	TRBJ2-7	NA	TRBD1	TGCGCCAGCAGCTCTACAGGGGCCCTCTACGAGCAGTACTTC	CASSSTGALYEQYF
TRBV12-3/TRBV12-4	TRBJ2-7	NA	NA	TGTGCCAGCAGTGGCCGACAGTACGAGCAGTACTTC	CASSGRQYEQYF
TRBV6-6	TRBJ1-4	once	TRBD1	TGTGCCAGCAGTCACCGACAGGGGCGGGAAAAACTGTTTTTT	CASSHRQGREKLFF
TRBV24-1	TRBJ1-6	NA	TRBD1	TGTGCCACCAGCGGGGACAGGGGCCTTTCCTATAATTCACCCCTCCACTTT	CATSGDRGLSYNSPLHF
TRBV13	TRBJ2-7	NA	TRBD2	TGTGCCAGCAGCTCCGGGACTAGCGGGGGTGTCTACGAGCAGTACTTC	CASSSGTSGGVYEQYF
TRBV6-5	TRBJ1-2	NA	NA	TGTGCCAGCAGTTACAGAGACGGAGTTAATGGCTACACCTTC	CASSYRDGVNGYTF
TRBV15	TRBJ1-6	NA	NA	TGTGCCACCAGCAGCGGTTCTTCACCCCTCCACTTT	CATSSGSSPLHF
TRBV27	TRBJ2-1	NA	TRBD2	TGTGCCAGCAGTGCGACAGCGGGACTAGGAGTTGTCAATGAGCAGTTCTTC	CASSATAGLGVVNEQFF
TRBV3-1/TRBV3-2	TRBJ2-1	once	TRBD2	TGTGCCAGCAGCCGAAGCGGGGTAGCGGGGTTACTCTACAATGAGCAGTTCTTC	CASSRSGVAGLLYNEQFF
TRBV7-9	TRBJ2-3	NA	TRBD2	TGTGCCAGCAGCTTAAGGCGGGGGGGCCGGGATACGCAGTATTTT	CASSLRRGGRDTQYF
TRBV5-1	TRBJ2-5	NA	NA	TGCGCCAGCAGCTTGAGCGGGCTGGAGACCCAGTACTTC	CASSLSGLETQYF
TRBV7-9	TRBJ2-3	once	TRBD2	TGTGCCAGCAGCTCCAACAGCGGGGGGGCGACAGATACGCAGTATTTT	CASSSNSGGATDTQYF